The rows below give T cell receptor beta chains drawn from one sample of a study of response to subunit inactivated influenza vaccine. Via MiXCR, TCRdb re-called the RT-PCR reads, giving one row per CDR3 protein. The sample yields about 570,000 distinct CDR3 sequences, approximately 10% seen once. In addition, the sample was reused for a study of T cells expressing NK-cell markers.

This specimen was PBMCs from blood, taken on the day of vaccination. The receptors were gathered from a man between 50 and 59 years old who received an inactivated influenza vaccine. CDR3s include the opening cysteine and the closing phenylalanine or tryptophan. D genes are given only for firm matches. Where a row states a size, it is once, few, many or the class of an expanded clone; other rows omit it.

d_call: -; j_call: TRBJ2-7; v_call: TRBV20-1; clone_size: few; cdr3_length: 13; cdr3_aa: CSAPGSNPYEQYF
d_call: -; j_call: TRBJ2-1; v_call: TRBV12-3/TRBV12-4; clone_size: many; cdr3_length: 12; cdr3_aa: CASSLRGDEQFF
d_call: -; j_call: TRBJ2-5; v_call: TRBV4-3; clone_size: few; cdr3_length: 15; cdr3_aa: CASSQDFRAEETQYF
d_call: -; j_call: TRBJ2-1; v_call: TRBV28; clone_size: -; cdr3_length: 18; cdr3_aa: CASSLLSPTSDRVDEQFF
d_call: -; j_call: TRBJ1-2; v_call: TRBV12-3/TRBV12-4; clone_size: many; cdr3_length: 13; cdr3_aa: CASSSDGLYGYTF
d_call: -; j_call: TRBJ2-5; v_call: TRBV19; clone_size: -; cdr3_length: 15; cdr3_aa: CASSIRVELQETQYF
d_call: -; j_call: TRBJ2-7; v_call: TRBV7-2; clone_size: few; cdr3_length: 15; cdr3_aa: CASSRSLGGIVEQYF
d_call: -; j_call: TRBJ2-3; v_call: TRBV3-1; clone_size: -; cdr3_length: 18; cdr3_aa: CASSQDKDWGSNTDTQYF
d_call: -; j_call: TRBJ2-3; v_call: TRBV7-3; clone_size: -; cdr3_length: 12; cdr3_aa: CASSVGPDTQYF
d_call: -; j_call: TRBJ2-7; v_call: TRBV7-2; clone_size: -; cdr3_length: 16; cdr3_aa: CASSLLSVSERNEQYF
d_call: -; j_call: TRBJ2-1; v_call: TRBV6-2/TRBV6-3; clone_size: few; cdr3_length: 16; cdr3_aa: CASISYVFLKTNEQFF
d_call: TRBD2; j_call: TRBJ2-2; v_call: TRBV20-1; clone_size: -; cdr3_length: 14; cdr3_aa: CSARTSDYTGELFF
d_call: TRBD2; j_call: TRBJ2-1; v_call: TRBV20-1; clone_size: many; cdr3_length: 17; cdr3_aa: CSARKTSGGVRYNEQFF
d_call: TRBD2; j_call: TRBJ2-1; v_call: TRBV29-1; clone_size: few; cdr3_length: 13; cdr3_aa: CSVGSREGNEQFF
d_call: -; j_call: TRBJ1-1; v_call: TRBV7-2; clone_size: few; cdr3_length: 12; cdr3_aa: CASSFDRREPFF
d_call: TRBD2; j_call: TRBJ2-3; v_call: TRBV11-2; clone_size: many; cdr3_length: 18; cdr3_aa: CASSFFTSGGTSTDTQYF
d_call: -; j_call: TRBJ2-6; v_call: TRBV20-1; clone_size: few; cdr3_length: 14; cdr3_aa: CSARPGSGANVLTF
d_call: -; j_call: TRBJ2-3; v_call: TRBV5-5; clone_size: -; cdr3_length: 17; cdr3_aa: CASSVAGAGVFTDTQYF
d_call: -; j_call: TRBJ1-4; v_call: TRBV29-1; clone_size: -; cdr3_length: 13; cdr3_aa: CSVGGRPNEKLFF
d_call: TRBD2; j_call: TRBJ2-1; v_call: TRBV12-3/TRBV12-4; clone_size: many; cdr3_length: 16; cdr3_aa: CASSPAGTSGRDEQFF